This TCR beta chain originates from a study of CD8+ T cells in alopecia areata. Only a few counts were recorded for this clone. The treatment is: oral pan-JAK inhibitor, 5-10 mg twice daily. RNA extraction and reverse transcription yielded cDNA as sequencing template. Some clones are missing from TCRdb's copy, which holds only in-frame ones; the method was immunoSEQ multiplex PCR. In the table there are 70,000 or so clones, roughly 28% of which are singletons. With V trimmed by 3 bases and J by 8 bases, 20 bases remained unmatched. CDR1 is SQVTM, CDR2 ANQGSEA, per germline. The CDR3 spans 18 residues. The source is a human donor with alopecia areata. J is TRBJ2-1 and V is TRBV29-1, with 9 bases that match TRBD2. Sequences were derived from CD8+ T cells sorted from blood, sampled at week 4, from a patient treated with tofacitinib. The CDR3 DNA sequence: TGCAGCGTTGACTCTTTAGCGGGAGTACCTGCGGATGTAGATGAGCAGTTCTTC. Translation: CSVDSLAGVPADVDEQFF.